This TCR beta chain was identified in a study of T-cell reconstitution after alpha-beta-depleted transplantation in children. The J segment lost 8 bases and the V segment lost 0 bases, leaving 9 bases of the junction unmatched. Germline CDR1 SGHRS, CDR2 YFSETQ. The CDR3 is 16 amino acids. TCRbeta library preparation incorporated unique molecular identifiers. Via MiXCR, TCRdb re-called the PCR reads, giving one row per CDR3 protein. The sample holds 150,000 to 200,000 distinct CDR3 sequences, 6.5% to 7.5% seen once. The origin of this receptor is a human donor who donated a stem cell graft to a child with Wiskott-Aldrich syndrome. The starting material was PBMCs from the stem cell graft donor, obtained from the stem cell graft. The chain couples TRBV5-1 to TRBJ2-1, with 9 bases fitting TRBD2. The CDR3: CASSLGAGGFDDEQFF. CDR3 sequence (DNA): TGCGCCAGCAGCTTGGGGGCGGGGGGGTTCGATGATGAGCAGTTCTTC.